This note documents a single TCR beta chain sequence. Its antigen remains unidentified. The sample comes from a study of T cell responses to AZD1222 COVID-19 vaccine. Clones were read by immunoSEQ multiplex PCR, and TCRdb kept only the in-frame ones, dropping some. Of about 53,000 clones listed, approximately 84% are singletons. Germline-derived CDR1 and CDR2 are SGHNT and YYREEE (reference sequence). V lost 2 bases and J lost 5, with 7 bases in between. The CDR3 extends over 13 amino acids. Study results and limitations: Spike-wide vaccine-associated CD4 TCRs dominated at 160-218 and 743-854.

This TCR derives from an adult in good health. The material was peripheral blood, obtained on day 0 of AZD1222 vaccination. This sequence joins TRBV5-4 and TRBJ1-4; D uncertain. The CDR3 spells CASSFDLNEKLFF. The CDR3 region has the DNA TGTGCCAGCAGCTTTGACCTGAATGAAAAACTGTTTTTT.